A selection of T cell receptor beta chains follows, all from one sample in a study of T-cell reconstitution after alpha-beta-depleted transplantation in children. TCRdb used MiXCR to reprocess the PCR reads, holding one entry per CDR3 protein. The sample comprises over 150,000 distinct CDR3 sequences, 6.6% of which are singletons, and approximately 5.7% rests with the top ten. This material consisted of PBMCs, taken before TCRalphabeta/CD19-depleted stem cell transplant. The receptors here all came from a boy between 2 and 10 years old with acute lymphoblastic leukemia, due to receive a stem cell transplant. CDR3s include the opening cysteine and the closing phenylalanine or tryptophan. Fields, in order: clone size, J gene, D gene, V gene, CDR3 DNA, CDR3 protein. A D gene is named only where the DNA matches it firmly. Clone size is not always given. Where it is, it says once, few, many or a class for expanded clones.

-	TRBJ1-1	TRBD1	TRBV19	TGTGCCAGTAGTACCCCAGGGGGGTCGAACACTGAAGCTTTCTTT	CASSTPGGSNTEAFF
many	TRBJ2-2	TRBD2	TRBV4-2	TGTGCCAGCAGCCATCTTCGGCGGGGGACCTACACCGGGGAGCTGTTTTTT	CASSHLRRGTYTGELFF
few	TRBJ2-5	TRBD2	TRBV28	TGTGCCAGCAGTTCGGGGGGGGACAACCGAGAGACCCAGTACTTC	CASSSGGDNRETQYF
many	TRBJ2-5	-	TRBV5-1	TGCGCCAGCAGCTCAGGGCCTGAAGAGACCCAGTACTTC	CASSSGPEETQYF
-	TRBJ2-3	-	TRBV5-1	TGCGCCAGCAGCTTGGAGGGGGTCCCTAGCACAGATACGCAGTATTTT	CASSLEGVPSTDTQYF
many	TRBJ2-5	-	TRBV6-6	TGTGCCAGCAGAGACGGGAGTCGGGCCCAGTACTTC	CASRDGSRAQYF
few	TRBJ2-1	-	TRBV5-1	TGCGCCAGCACAAATGTACCGGGCCTAGCGTCCCCTGAGCAGTTCTTC	CASTNVPGLASPEQFF
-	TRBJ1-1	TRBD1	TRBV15	TGTGCCACCAGCGGTAGACAGGGGACGAACACTGAAGCTTTCTTT	CATSGRQGTNTEAFF
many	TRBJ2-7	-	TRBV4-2	TGTGCCAGCAGCCAAGATACTTACGGCGAGCAGTACTTC	CASSQDTYGEQYF
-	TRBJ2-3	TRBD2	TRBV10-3	TGTGCCATCAGTGGGACTAGCGGGAGAGATACGCAGTATTTT	CAISGTSGRDTQYF
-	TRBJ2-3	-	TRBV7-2	TGTGCCAGCAGCTCGTGGTACACAGATACGCAGTATTTT	CASSSWYTDTQYF
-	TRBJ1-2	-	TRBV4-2	TGTGCCAGCAGCCGGGAATTAGGGGCTGGGGGGAACTATGGCTACACCTTC	CASSRELGAGGNYGYTF
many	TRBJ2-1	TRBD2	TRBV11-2	TGTGCCAGCAGCCCTGAGGGGACTAGCGGGGTAATGCTGGTCTTC	CASSPEGTSGVMLVF
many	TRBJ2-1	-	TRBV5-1	TGCGCCAGCAGCGACGAGCCGGGGAAAAGTGAGCAGTTCTTC	CASSDEPGKSEQFF
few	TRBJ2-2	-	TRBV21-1	TGTGCCAGCAGCATACGCGGGGACAGCTACACCGGGGAGCTGTTTTTT	CASSIRGDSYTGELFF
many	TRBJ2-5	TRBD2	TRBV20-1	TGCAGTGCTAGAGATCCCCGGACTAGCCAAGAGACCCAGTACTTC	CSARDPRTSQETQYF
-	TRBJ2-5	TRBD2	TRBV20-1	TGCAGTGCTAGAGTAAGCGGGGGGGTACGAGAGACCCAGTACTTC	CSARVSGGVRETQYF